This TCR beta chain was captured in a study of T cells in Graves' hyperthyroidism and ophthalmopathy. The TCR beta CDR3 regions underwent amplification using RNA transcripts as the source. TCR CDR3 regions were first amplified by RT-PCR with HTBI primers. TCRdb processed the multiplex PCR reads anew with MiXCR; each CDR3 protein has one entry. Of about 520,000 distinct CDR3 sequences detected, less than 25% appear once; the ten largest clones hold about 11%. The length of the CDR3 is 10 residues. The V end lost 7 bases, the J end lost 7 bases, and 7 bases lay between the germline ends. Germline CDR1 SNHLY, CDR2 FYNNEI.

The sequenced sample was blood. This chain uses TRBV2 with TRBJ1-1; D is ambiguous. This receptor was taken from a woman aged 30 to 39 with Graves' ophthalmopathy. The CDR3 is CASNQGEAFF. CDR3 DNA sequence: TGTGCCAGCAACCAAGGTGAAGCTTTCTTT.